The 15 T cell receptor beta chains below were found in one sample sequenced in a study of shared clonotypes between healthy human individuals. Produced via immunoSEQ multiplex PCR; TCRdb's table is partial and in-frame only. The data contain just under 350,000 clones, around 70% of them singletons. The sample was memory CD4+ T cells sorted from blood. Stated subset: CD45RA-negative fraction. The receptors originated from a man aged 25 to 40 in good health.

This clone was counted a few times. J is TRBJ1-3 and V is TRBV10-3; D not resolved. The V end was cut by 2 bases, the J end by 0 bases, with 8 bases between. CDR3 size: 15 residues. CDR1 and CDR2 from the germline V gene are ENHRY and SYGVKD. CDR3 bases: TGTGCCATCAGTGAGGTCAGGCCCTCTGGAAACACCATATATTTT. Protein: CAISEVRPSGNTIYF.

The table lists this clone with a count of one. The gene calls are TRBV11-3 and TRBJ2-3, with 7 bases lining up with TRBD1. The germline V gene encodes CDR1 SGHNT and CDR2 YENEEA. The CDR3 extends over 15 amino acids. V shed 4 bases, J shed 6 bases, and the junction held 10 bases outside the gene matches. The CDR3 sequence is CASSSSDRRSDTQYF. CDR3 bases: TGTGCCAGCAGCTCCTCGGACAGGAGGAGCGATACGCAGTATTTT.

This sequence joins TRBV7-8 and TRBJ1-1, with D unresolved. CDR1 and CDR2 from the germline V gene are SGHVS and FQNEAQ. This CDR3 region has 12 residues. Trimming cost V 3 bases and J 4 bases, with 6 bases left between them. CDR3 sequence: CASSFRSTEAFF. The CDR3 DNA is TGTGCCAGCAGCTTCCGAAGCACTGAAGCTTTCTTT.

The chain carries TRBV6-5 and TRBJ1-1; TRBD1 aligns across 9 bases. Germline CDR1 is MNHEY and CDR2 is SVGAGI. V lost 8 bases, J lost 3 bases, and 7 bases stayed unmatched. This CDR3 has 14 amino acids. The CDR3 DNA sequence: TGTGCCAGCTCCCGGGACAGGGTTGACACTGAAGCTTTCTTT. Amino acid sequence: CASSRDRVDTEAFF.

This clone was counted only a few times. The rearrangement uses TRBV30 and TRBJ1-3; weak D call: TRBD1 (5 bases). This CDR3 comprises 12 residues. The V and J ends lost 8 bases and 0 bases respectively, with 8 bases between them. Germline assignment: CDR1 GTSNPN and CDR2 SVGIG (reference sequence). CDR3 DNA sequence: TGTGCCGGACATAACTCTGGAAACACCATATATTTT. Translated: CAGHNSGNTIYF.

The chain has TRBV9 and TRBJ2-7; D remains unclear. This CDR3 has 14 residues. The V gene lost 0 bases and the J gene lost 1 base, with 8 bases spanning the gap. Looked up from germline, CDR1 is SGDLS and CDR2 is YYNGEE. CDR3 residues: CASSVGGDSYEQYF. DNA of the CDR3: TGTGCCAGCAGCGTAGGCGGAGATTCCTACGAGCAGTACTTC.

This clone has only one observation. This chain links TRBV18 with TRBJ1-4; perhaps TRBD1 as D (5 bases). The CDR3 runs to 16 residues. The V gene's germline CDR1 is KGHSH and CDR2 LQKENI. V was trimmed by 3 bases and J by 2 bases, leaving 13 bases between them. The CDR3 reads CASSPPWRGTNEKLFF. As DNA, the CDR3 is TGTGCCAGCTCACCCCCCTGGCGGGGCACTAATGAAAAACTGTTTTTT.

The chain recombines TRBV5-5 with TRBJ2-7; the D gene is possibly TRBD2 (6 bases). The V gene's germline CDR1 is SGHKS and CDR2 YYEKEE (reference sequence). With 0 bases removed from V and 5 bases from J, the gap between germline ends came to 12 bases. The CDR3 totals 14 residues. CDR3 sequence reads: CASSLVTGVDEQYF. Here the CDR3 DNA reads TGTGCCAGCAGCTTGGTCACGGGAGTAGACGAGCAGTACTTC.

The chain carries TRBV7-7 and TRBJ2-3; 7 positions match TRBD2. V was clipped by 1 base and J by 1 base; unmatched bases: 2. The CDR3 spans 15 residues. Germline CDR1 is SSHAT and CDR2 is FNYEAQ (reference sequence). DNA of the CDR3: TGTGCCAGCAGCTTAGGGACTAGGGGCACAGATACGCAGTATTTT. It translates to CASSLGTRGTDTQYF.

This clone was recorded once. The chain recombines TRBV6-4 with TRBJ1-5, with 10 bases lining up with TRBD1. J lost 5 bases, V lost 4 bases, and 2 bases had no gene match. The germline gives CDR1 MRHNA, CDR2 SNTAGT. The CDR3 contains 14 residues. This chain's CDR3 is CASSVGTGDQPQHF. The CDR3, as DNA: TGTGCCAGCAGTGTAGGGACAGGGGATCAGCCCCAGCATTTT.

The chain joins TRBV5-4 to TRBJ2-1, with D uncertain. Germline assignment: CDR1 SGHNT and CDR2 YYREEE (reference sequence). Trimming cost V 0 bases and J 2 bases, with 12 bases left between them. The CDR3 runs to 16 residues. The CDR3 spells CASSLVGSRTYNEQFF. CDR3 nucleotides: TGTGCCAGCAGCTTGGTAGGCAGTAGGACCTACAATGAGCAGTTCTTC. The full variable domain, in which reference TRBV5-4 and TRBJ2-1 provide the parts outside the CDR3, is ETGVTQSPTHLIKTRGQQVTLRCSSQSGHNTVSWYQQALGQGPQFIFQYYREEENGRGNFPPRFSGLQFPNYSSELNVNALELDDSALYLCASSLVGSRTYNEQFFGPGTRLTVL.

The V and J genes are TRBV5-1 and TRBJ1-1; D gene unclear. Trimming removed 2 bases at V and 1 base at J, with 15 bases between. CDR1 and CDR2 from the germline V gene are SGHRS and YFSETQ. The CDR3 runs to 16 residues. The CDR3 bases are TGCGCCAGCAGCTTATCGATGCAGGTACCGAACACTGAAGCTTTCTTT. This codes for CASSLSMQVPNTEAFF.

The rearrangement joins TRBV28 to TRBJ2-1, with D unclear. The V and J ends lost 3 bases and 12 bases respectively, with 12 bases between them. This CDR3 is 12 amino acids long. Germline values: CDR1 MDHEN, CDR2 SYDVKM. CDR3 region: CASSLGGHRQFF. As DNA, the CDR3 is TGTGCCAGCAGTTTGGGCGGTCACAGGCAGTTCTTC.

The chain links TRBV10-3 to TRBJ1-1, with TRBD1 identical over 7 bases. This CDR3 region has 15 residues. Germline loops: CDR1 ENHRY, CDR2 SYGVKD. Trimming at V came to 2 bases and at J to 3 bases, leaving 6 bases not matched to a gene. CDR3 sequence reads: CAISERGREYTEAFF. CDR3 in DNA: TGTGCCATCAGTGAGAGGGGGCGAGAATACACTGAAGCTTTCTTT.

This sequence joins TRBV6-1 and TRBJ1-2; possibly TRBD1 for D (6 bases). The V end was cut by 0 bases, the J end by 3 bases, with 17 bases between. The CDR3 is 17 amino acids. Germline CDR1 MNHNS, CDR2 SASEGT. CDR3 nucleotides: TGTGCCAGCAGTGAAGCTGTTTGGGCTCAGGGGTACTATGGCTACACCTTC. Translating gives CASSEAVWAQGYYGYTF.